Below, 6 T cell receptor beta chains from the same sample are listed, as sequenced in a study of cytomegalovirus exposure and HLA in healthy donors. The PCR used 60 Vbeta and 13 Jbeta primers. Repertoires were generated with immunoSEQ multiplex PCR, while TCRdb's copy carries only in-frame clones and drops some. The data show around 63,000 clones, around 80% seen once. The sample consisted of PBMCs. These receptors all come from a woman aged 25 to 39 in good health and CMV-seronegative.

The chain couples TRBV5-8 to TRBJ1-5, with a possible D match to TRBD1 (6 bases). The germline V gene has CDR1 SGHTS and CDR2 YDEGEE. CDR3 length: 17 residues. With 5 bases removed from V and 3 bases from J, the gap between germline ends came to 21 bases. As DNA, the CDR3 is TGTGCCAGCAGGCCCCGCGGACTCCGGGACATCAATCAGCCCCAGCATTTT. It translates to CASRPRGLRDINQPQHF.

The CDR3 protein is CASSSGPNLQQFF. In DNA form, the CDR3 reads TGTGCCAGCAGCTCCGGTCCAAACCTGCAGCAGTTCTTC. The rearrangement joins TRBV7-6 to TRBJ2-1, with unresolved D. Germline assignment: CDR1 SGHVS and CDR2 FNYEAQ. V lost 4 bases, J lost 11 bases, and 15 bases lay in between. This CDR3 region has 13 residues.

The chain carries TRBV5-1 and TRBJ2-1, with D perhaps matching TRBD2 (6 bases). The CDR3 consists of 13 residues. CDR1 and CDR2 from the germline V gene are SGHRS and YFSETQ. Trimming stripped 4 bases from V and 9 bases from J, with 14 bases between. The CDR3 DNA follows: TGCGCCAGCAGCCAATCGGGGGTGCCTGAGCAGTTCTTC. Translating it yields CASSQSGVPEQFF.

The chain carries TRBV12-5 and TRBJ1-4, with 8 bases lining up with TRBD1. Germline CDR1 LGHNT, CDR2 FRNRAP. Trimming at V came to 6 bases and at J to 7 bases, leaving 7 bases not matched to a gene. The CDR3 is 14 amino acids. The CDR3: CASGPGQVLEKLFF. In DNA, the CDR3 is TGTGCTAGTGGCCCGGGACAGGTCCTTGAAAAACTGTTTTTT.

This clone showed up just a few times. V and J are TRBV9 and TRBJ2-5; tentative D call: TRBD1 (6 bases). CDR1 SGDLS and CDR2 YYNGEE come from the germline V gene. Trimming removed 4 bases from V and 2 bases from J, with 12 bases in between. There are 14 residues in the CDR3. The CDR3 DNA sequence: TGTGCCAGCAGCTTCGGACAGAGTCAAGAGACCCAGTACTTC. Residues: CASSFGQSQETQYF.

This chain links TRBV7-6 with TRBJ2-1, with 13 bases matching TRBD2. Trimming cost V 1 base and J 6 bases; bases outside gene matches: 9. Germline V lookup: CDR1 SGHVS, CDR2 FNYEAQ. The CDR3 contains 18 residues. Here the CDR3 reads CASSLEPPGLAGINEQFF. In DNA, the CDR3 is TGTGCCAGCAGCTTAGAACCCCCGGGACTAGCGGGAATCAATGAGCAGTTCTTC. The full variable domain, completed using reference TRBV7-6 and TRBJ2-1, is GAGVSQSPRYKVTKRGQDVALRCDPISGHVSLYWYRQALGQGPEFLTYFNYEAQQDKSGLPNDRFSAERPEGSISTLTIQRTEQRDSAMYRCASSLEPPGLAGINEQFFGPGTRLTVL.